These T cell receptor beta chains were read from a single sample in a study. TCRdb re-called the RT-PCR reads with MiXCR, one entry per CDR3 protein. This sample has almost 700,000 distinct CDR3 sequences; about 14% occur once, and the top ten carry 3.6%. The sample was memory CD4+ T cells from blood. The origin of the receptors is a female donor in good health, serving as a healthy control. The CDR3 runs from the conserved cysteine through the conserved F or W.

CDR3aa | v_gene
CSAPPDLGSYNEQFF | TRBV29-1
CSAIGLAGVAVSTDTQYF | TRBV20-1
CASNSWPGAEEQYF | TRBV9
CASSPTGRGATEAFF | TRBV3-1
CASSLQGLAENIQYF | TRBV12-3/TRBV12-4
CASSQDQPGGGAEQFF | TRBV4-2
CASSLGGTDERYF | TRBV5-1
CAIRVDRTVVFNGYTF | TRBV10-3
CASSPHGLAGVETQYF | TRBV28
CASSQGAGGIRGEKLFF | TRBV4-3
CASSLQGYDYGYTF | TRBV6-5
CASSHRGQPNTGELFF | TRBV3-1
CSAILAGLTYNEQFF | TRBV20-1
CASILSSVTGVGGYTF | TRBV2
CASRSWGTEAFF | TRBV12-3/TRBV12-4
CASSVDENTEAFF | TRBV9
CASSAYSGGRVTDTQYF | TRBV25-1
CASSYYSGSSYNEQFF | TRBV3-1
CASLQTGVWSTDTQYF | TRBV5-6
CASRSGGTQTYGYTF | TRBV7-2
CASSPMGGSSTDTQYF | TRBV18
CSALAGGRTDTQYF | TRBV20-1